A selection of T cell receptor beta chains follows, all from one sample in a study of blood T cell repertoires in COVID-19. Profiled with immunoSEQ multiplex PCR; TCRdb holds only in-frame clones, not every one. The data hold approximately 200,000 clones, with about 86% observed a single time. The sample taken for sequencing was peripheral blood. The receptors were sampled from an older woman with acute or convalescent COVID-19. Both conserved end residues are part of each CDR3. D genes are given only for firm matches. Rows may omit the clone size; those that give it use once, few, many or a size class.

- TRBJ1-1 TRBV3-1/TRBV3-2 - TGTGCCATGTTTCGCGGGGACACTGAAGCTTTCTTT CAMFRGDTEAFF
once TRBJ2-3 TRBV4-3 TRBD2 TGCGCCAGCAGCCCCGCGCGGGGGAGCACAGATACGCAGTATTTT CASSPARGSTDTQYF
- TRBJ1-2 TRBV15 - TGTGCCACCAGCAGAGATGGGGGGGGTGGCTACACCTTC CATSRDGGGGYTF
- TRBJ2-1 TRBV6-1 - TGTGCCAGCAGTGAAGCGGGGGCCCGGGATCGGTTCTTC CASSEAGARDRFF
- TRBJ1-3 TRBV9 - TGTGCCAGCAGCGTCGGTGATGGAAACACCATATATTTT CASSVGDGNTIYF
- TRBJ1-1 TRBV28 TRBD1 TGTGCCAGCAGACAACAGGGGTTCGGAGCTTTCTTT CASRQQGFGAFF
few TRBJ2-1 TRBV5-1 TRBD1 TGCGCCAGCAGCTCCCAAACGACAGGGAACAATGAGCAGTTCTTC CASSSQTTGNNEQFF
- TRBJ1-1 TRBV5-1 - TGCGCCAGCAGCTTGTCAACAGGGCTATTGAACACTGAAGCTTTCTTT CASSLSTGLLNTEAFF
once TRBJ1-1 TRBV29-1 - TGCAGCGTTGGAGTTCCGAACACTGAAGCTTTCTTT CSVGVPNTEAFF
- TRBJ2-7 TRBV25-1 - TGTGCCAGCATGGGGGCAAAAGGAGCGTCCTACGAGCAGTACTTC CASMGAKGASYEQYF
- TRBJ1-2 TRBV6-5 - TGTGCCAGCAGTTCTTACAGGGATGCCTATGGCTACACCTTC CASSSYRDAYGYTF
- TRBJ1-2 TRBV19 - TGTGCCAGTAGTATCGATGTCAGGGGAGGCTACACCTTC CASSIDVRGGYTF
- TRBJ2-1 TRBV5-5 TRBD2 TGTGCCAGCAGCTTCGGGGGGGATGAGCAGTTCTTC CASSFGGDEQFF
few TRBJ2-5 TRBV5-6 TRBD1 TGTGCCAGCAGCTTGGAGGGCAGGGGGCTTGAAGAGACCCAGTACTTC CASSLEGRGLEETQYF
- TRBJ1-5 TRBV7-8 - TGTGCCAGCAGCCCTTCCGGGGGGGTGGGGGCGGCAAATCAGCCCCAGCATTTT CASSPSGGVGAANQPQHF
- TRBJ1-6 TRBV11-2 - TGTGCCAGCAGCTCTGACTTCCGTTCACCCCTCCACTTT CASSSDFRSPLHF
few TRBJ1-1 TRBV29-1 - TGCAGCGTACAAACTTGGAGCCTGAACACTGAAGCTTTCTTT CSVQTWSLNTEAFF
- TRBJ1-3 TRBV7-9 - TGTGCCAGCAGGGGAGGAGCCGCGTCCGACACCATATATTTT CASRGGAASDTIYF
- TRBJ1-1 TRBV6-5 TRBD1 TGTGCCAGCGGACAGGGATCCACTGAAGCTTTCTTT CASGQGSTEAFF
- TRBJ1-2 TRBV6-5 - TGTGCCAGCAGCCAAAACTATGGCTACACCTTC CASSQNYGYTF
- TRBJ2-2 TRBV21-1 - TGTGCCAGCAACCGTACCGGGACAGCGAAACTCGCAAACACCGGGGAGCTGTTTTTT CASNRTGTAKLANTGELFF
- TRBJ1-6 TRBV27 - TGTGCCAGCAGTTGGTCGGGAAATTCACCCCTCCACTTT CASSWSGNSPLHF
- TRBJ1-1 TRBV7-3 TRBD1 TGTGCCAGCAGCTTATACAGGGGCACTGAAGCTTTCTTT CASSLYRGTEAFF
- TRBJ1-2 TRBV5-4 - TGTGCCAGCAGCTTCGGGGGGGACTATGGCTACACCTTC CASSFGGDYGYTF
once TRBJ2-5 TRBV5-6 TRBD2 TGTGCCAGCAGCTGGGGGAGGGAAGAGACCCAGTACTTC CASSWGREETQYF
- TRBJ1-3 TRBV5-1 TRBD1 TGCGCCAGCAGCCCGACAGGGGGTTCGGCTGGAGACACCATATATTTT CASSPTGGSAGDTIYF